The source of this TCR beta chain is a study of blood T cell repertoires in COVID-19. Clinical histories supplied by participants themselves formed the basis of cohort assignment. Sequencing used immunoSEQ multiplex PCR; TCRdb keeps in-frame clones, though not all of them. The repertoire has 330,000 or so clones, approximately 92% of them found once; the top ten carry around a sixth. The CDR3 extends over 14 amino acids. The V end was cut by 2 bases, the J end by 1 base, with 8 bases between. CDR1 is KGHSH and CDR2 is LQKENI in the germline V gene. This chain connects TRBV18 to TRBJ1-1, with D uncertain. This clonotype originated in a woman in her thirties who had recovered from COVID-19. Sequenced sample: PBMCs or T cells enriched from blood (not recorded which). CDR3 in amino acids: CASSPFGENTEAFF. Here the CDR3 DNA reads TGTGCCAGCTCACCATTTGGAGAGAACACTGAAGCTTTCTTT.